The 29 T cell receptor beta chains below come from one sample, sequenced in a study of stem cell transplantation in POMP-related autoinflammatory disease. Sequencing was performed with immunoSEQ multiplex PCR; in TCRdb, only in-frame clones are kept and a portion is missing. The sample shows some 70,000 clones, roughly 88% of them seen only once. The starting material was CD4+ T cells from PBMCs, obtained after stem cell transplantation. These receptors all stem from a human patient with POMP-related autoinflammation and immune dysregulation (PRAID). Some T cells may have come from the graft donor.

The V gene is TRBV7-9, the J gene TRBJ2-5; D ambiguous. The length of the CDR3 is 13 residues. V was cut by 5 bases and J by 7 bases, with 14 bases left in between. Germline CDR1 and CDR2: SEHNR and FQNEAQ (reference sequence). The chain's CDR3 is CASSIVTKRTQYF. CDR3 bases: TGTGCCAGCAGCATAGTTACCAAGCGGACCCAGTACTTC.

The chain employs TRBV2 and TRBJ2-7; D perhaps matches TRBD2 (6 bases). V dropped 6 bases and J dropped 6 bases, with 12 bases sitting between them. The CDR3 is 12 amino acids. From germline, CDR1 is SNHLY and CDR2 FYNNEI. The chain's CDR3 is CASRRLATEQYF. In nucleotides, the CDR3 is TGTGCCAGCAGGAGGCTAGCGACCGAGCAGTACTTC.

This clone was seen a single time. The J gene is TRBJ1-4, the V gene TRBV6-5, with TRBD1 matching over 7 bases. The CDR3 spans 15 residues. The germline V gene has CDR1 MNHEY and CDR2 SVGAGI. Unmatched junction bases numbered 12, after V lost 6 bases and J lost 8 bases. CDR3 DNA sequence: TGTGCCAGCAGCCGATTCAGGGGGTCCTACGAAAAACTGTTTTTT. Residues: CASSRFRGSYEKLFF.

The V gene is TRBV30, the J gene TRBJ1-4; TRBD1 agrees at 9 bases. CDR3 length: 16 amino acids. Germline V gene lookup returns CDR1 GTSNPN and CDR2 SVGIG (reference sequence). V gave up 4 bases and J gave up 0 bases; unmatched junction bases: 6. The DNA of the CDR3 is TGTGCCTGGAACCGGGACAGGGTGACAACTAATGAAAAACTGTTTTTT. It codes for CAWNRDRVTTNEKLFF. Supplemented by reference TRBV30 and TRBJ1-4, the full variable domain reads SQTIHQWPATLVQPVGSPLSLECTVEGTSNPNLYWYRQAAGRGLQLLFYSVGIGQISSEVPQNLSASRPQDRQFILSSKKLLLSDSGFYLCAWNRDRVTTNEKLFFGSGTQLSVL.

As DNA, the CDR3 is TGCGCCAGCGAGCCGCTTACTAGCACAGATACGCAGTATTTT. Translation: CASEPLTSTDTQYF. V and J are TRBV5-1 and TRBJ2-3; no clear D. Germline V gives CDR1 SGHRS, CDR2 YFSETQ. V was shortened by 7 bases and J by 0 bases, with 12 bases between the two germline ends. The CDR3 covers 14 residues.

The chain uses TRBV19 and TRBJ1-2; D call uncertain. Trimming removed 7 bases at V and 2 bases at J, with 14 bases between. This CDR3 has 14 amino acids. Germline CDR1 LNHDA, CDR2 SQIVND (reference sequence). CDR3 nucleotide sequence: TGTGCCAGTACCTCCATGGGCGGGAACTATGGCTACACCTTC. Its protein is CASTSMGGNYGYTF.

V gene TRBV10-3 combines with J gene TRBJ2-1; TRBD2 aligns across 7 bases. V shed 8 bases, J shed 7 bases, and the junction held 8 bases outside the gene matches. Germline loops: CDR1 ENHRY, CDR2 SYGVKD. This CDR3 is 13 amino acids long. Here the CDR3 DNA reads TGTGCCATCGGGGGGGTTGGCGGAAATGAGCAGTTCTTC. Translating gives CAIGGVGGNEQFF.

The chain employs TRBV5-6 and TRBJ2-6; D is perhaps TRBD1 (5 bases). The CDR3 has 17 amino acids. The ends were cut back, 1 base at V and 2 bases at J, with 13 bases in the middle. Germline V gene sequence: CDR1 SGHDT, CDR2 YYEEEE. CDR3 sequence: CASSLWGWETGANVLTF. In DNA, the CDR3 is TGTGCCAGCAGCTTGTGGGGCTGGGAAACTGGGGCCAACGTCCTGACTTTC.

DNA of the CDR3: TGTGCCAGCAGCGCCGAAGGGCAGGGGGCAGGCTCCTACGAGCAGTACTTC. As protein: CASSAEGQGAGSYEQYF. V and J are TRBV9 and TRBJ2-7, with 8 bases that match TRBD1. In germline, CDR1 is SGDLS, CDR2 YYNGEE. The CDR3 spans 17 residues. Trimming took 3 bases from V and 0 from J; bases not matched to a gene: 11.

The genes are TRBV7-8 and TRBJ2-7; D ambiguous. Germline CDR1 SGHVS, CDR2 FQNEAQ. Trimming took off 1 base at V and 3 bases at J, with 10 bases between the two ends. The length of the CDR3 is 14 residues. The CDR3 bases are TGTGCCAGCAGCTTAGGAGAGACACACTACGAGCAGTACTTC. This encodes CASSLGETHYEQYF. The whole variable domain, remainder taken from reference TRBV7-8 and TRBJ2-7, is GAGVSQSPRYKVAKRGQDVALRCDPISGHVSLFWYQQALGQGPEFLTYFQNEAQLDKSGLPSDRFFAERPEGSVSTLKIQRTQQEDSAVYLCASSLGETHYEQYFGPGTRLTVT.

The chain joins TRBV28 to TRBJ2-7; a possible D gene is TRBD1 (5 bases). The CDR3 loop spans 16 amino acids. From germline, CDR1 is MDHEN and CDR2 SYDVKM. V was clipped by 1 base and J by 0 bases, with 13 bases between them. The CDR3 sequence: CASSLYGAAFSYEQYF. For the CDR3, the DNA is TGTGCCAGCAGTTTATATGGGGCAGCATTCTCCTACGAGCAGTACTTC. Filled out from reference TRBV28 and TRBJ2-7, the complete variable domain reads DVKVTQSSRYLVKRTGEKVFLECVQDMDHENMFWYRQDPGLGLRLIYFSYDVKMKEKGDIPEGYSVSREKKERFSLILESASTNQTSMYLCASSLYGAAFSYEQYFGPGTRLTVT.

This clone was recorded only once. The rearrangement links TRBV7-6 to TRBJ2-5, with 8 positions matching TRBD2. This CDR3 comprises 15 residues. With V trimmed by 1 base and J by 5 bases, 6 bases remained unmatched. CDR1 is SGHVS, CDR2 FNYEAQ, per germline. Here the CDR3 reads CASSLVAGKWETQYF. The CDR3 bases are TGTGCCAGCAGCTTAGTAGCGGGGAAATGGGAGACCCAGTACTTC.

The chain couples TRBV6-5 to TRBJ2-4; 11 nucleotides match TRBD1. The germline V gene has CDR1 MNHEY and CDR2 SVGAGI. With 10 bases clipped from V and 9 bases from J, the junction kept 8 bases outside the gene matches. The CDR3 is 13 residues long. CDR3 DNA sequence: TGTGCCACCGAGGACAGGGGGCTTGGCATTCAGTACTTC. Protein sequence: CATEDRGLGIQYF.

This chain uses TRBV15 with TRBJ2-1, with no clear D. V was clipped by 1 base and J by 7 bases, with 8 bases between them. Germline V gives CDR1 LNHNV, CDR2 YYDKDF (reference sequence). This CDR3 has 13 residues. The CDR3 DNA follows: TGTGCCACCAGCAGAGGTATAGGGAATGAGCAGTTCTTC. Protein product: CATSRGIGNEQFF. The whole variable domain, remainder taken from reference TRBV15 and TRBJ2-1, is DAMVIQNPRYQVTQFGKPVTLSCSQTLNHNVMYWYQQKSSQAPKLLFHYYDKDFNNEADTPDNFQSRRPNTSFCFLDIRSPGLGDTAMYLCATSRGIGNEQFFGPGTRLTVL.

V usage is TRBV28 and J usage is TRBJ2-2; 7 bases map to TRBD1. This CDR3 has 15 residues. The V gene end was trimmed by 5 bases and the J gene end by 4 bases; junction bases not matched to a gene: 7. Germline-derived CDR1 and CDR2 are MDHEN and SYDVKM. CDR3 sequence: CASSPLGQSTGELFF. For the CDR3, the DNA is TGTGCCAGCAGTCCCCTGGGACAGAGCACCGGGGAGCTGTTTTTT.

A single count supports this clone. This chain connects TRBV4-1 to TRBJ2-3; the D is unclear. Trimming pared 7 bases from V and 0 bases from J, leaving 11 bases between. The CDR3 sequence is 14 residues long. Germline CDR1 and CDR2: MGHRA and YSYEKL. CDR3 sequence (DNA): TGCGCCAGCAAATTGACTCCTAGCACAGATACGCAGTATTTT. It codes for CASKLTPSTDTQYF.

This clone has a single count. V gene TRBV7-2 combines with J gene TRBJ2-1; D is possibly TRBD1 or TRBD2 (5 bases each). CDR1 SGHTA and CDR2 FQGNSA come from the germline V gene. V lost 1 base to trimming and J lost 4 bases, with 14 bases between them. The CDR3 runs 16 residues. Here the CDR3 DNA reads TGTGCCAGCAGCTTAGTAGATAGGGACCCTTACAATGAGCAGTTCTTC. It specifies CASSLVDRDPYNEQFF. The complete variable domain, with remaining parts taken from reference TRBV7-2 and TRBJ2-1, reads GAGVSQSPSNKVTEKGKDVELRCDPISGHTALYWYRQSLGQGLEFLIYFQGNSAPDKSGLPSDRFSAERTGGSVSTLTIQRTQQEDSAVYLCASSLVDRDPYNEQFFGPGTRLTVL.

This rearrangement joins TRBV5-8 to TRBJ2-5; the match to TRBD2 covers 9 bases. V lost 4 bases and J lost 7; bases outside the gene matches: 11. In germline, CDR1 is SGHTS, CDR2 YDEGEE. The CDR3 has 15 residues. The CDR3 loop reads CASSPSGVGLRTQYF. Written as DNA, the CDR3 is TGTGCCAGCAGCCCTAGCGGGGTGGGGTTGAGGACCCAGTACTTC.

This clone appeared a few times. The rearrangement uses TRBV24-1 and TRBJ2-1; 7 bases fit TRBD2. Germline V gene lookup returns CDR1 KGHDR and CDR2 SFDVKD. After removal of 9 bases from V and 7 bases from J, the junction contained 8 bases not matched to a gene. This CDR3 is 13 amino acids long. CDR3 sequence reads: CATSRGSVNEQFF. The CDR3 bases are TGTGCCACCTCTCGCGGGAGTGTAAATGAGCAGTTCTTC.

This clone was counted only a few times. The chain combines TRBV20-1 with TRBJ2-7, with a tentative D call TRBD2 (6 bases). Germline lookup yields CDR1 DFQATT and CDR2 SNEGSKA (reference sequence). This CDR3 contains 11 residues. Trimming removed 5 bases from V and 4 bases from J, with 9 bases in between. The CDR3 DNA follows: TGCAGTGCTGAACGGGGGTACGAGCAGTACTTC. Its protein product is CSAERGYEQYF.

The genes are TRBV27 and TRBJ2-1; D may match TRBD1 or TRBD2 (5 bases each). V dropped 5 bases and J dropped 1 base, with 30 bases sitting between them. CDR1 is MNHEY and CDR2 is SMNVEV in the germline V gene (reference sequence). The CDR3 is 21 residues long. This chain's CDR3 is CASSPATEGSLGRGSYNEQFF. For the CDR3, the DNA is TGTGCCAGCAGTCCGGCGACAGAGGGCTCGTTGGGCCGAGGGTCCTACAATGAGCAGTTCTTC.

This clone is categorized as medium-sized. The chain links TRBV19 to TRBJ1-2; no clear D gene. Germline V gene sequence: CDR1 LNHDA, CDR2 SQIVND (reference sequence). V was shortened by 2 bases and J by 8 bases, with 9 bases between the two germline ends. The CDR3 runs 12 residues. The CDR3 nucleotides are TGTGCCAGTAGTATAACGGACCAAGGCTACACCTTC. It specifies CASSITDQGYTF. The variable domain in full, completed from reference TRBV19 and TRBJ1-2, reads DGGITQSPKYLFRKEGQNVTLSCEQNLNHDAMYWYRQDPGQGLRLIYYSQIVNDFQKGDIAEGYSVSREKKESFPLTVTSAQKNPTAFYLCASSITDQGYTFGSGTRLTVV.

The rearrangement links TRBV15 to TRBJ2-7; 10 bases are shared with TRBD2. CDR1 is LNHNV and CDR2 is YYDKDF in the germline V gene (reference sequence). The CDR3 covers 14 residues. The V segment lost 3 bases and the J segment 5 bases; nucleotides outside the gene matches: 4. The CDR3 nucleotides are TGTGCCACCAGCAGGAGCGGGAGGGCGGACGAGCAGTACTTC. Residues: CATSRSGRADEQYF.

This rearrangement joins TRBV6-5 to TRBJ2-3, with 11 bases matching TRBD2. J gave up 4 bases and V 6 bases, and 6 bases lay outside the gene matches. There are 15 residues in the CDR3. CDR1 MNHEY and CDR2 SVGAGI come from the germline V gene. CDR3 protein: CASSSTSGAADTQYF. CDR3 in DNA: TGTGCCAGCAGCTCGACTAGCGGGGCCGCAGATACGCAGTATTTT.

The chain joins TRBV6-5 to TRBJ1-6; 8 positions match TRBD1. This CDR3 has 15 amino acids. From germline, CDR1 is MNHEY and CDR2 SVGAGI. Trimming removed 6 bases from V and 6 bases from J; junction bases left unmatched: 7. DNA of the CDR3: TGTGCCAGCAGCTCCAGGACAGGGCCTAATTCACCCCTCCACTTT. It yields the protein CASSSRTGPNSPLHF.

The CDR3 here is CASSPGTNQETQYF. The DNA for the CDR3 is TGTGCCAGCAGCCCAGGGACCAACCAAGAGACCCAGTACTTC. J is TRBJ2-5 and V is TRBV5-5, with D perhaps TRBD1 or TRBD2 (5 bases each). Trimming stripped 4 bases from V and 0 bases from J, with 10 bases between. The CDR3 runs 14 residues. Germline V gives CDR1 SGHKS, CDR2 YYEKEE (reference sequence).

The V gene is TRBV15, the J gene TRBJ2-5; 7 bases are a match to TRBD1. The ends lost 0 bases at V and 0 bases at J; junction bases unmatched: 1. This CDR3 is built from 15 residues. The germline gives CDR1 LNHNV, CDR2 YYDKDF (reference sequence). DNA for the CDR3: TGTGCCACCAGCAGAGACAGGGGGTACCAAGAGACCCAGTACTTC. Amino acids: CATSRDRGYQETQYF.

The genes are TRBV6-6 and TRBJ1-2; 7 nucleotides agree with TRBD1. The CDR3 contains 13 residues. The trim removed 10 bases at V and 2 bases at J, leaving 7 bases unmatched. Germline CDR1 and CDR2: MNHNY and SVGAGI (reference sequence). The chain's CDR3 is CATEKGQNYGYTF. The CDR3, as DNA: TGTGCCACCGAAAAGGGACAGAACTATGGCTACACCTTC.

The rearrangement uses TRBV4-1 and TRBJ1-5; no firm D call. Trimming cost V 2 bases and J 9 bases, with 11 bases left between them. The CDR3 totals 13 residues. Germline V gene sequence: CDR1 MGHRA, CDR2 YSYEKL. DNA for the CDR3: TGCGCCAGCAGCCAACCGGGCACTCTGCCCCAGCATTTT. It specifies CASSQPGTLPQHF.